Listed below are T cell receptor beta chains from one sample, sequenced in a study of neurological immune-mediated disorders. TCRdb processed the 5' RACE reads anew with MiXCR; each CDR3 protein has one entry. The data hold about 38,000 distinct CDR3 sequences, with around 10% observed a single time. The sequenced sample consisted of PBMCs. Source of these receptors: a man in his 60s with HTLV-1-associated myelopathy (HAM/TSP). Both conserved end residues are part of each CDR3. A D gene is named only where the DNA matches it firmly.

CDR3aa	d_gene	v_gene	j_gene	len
CASSLGVAGDYEQYF	TRBD2	TRBV5-1	TRBJ2-7	15
CASSSRPQHF	-	TRBV11-3	TRBJ1-5	10
CASSPLDRERNEQFF	TRBD1	TRBV27	TRBJ2-1	15
CSAHPSDGTDTQYF	-	TRBV20-1	TRBJ2-3	14
CATSQPGQGGETQYF	TRBD2	TRBV24-1	TRBJ2-5	15
CATSDFGGNNGEMFF	TRBD2	TRBV24-1	TRBJ2-2	15
CASTRAEQPQHF	-	TRBV12-3/TRBV12-4	TRBJ1-5	12
CASSLDAANTIYF	-	TRBV5-1	TRBJ1-3	13
CSARQGSGRLAYNEQFF	TRBD2	TRBV20-1	TRBJ2-1	17
CASSRGDFSYEQYF	-	TRBV4-1	TRBJ2-7	14
CSAGILDGNYNEQFF	-	TRBV20-1	TRBJ2-1	15
CSVVLFLAGEEQYF	TRBD2	TRBV29-1	TRBJ2-7	14
CAISSGRYSNQPQHF	-	TRBV10-3	TRBJ1-5	15
CASSLSGPMSFEAFF	-	TRBV7-2	TRBJ1-1	15
CASRARPLGTDTQYF	-	TRBV27	TRBJ2-3	15
CASSVVGSWNYNEQFF	-	TRBV9	TRBJ2-1	16
CSASLTSGAQGQYF	TRBD2	TRBV20-1	TRBJ2-7	14
CASRTGVGANVLTF	TRBD1	TRBV12-3/TRBV12-4	TRBJ2-6	14
CASSLSGQGESPLHF	TRBD1	TRBV7-9	TRBJ1-6	15
CASSAGSVYWETQYF	-	TRBV9	TRBJ2-5	15
CASKRMQAQGQPQHF	-	TRBV6-5	TRBJ1-5	15
CSANQAGGRYNEQFF	TRBD2	TRBV20-1	TRBJ2-1	15
CASSLNRASTGELFF	-	TRBV12-3/TRBV12-4	TRBJ2-2	15
CASSLARGRGTLTDTQYF	-	TRBV12-3/TRBV12-4	TRBJ2-3	18
CASSLDLNTGELFF	-	TRBV12-3/TRBV12-4	TRBJ2-2	14
CSATGQGLFQETQYF	TRBD1	TRBV20-1	TRBJ2-5	15
CASSATSGRAWETQYF	TRBD2	TRBV7-6	TRBJ2-5	16
CASSKLTGNTEAFF	-	TRBV3-1	TRBJ1-1	14
CASKRTAGGSYEQYF	TRBD2	TRBV6-5	TRBJ2-7	15
CASTGEQYF	-	TRBV5-1	TRBJ2-7	9
CASSQVERAANEKLFF	-	TRBV4-1	TRBJ1-4	16
CASSGTGERGYTF	TRBD1	TRBV2	TRBJ1-2	13
CASSPSSLGTDTQYF	-	TRBV5-1	TRBJ2-3	15
CASSQAPRGHNQTQHF	-	TRBV4-1	TRBJ1-5	16
CASSFYSDSYEQYF	-	TRBV5-1	TRBJ2-7	14
CSARDVAASTNEQYF	-	TRBV20-1	TRBJ2-7	15
CASSQEVSTGELFF	-	TRBV3-1	TRBJ2-2	14
CASSSGLAGVRSTDTQYF	TRBD2	TRBV5-1	TRBJ2-3	18
CASREGTGGAKNIQYF	TRBD1	TRBV2	TRBJ2-4	16
CASSSQGSNEQFF	-	TRBV19	TRBJ2-1	13
CASSLSGRRSHNEQFF	TRBD2	TRBV7-3	TRBJ2-1	16
CASSFGLLVTEAFF	-	TRBV11-2	TRBJ1-1	14
CASSFKIGGTGPFNEQFF	TRBD1	TRBV7-8	TRBJ2-1	18
CAISGANNEQFF	-	TRBV10-3	TRBJ2-1	12
CASSVGGDSPLHF	-	TRBV9	TRBJ1-6	13
CASSAPGTDTQYF	-	TRBV9	TRBJ2-3	13
CASSDGLGGDTQYF	TRBD2	TRBV5-6	TRBJ2-3	14
CASSPGDRGFEKLFF	TRBD1	TRBV28	TRBJ1-4	15